This entry lists 7 T cell receptor beta chains sequenced from one sample in a study of early T cells in non-severe SARS-CoV-2 infection. TCRdb reanalysed the 5' RACE reads using MiXCR and keeps one entry per CDR3 protein. The data show tens of thousands of distinct CDR3 sequences, 14% to 15% seen once. Sequenced sample: whole blood. The receptors stem from an adult who was a healthcare worker with PCR-confirmed SARS-CoV-2 infection or an uninfected control (not recorded which).

Only a few counts were recorded for this clonotype. The rearrangement uses TRBV11-2 and TRBJ2-5; the D gene is possibly TRBD1 (5 bases). The CDR3 has 15 amino acids. Germline V gene lookup returns CDR1 SGHAT and CDR2 FQNNGV. Trimming removed 6 bases from V and 0 bases from J, with 14 bases in between. The CDR3 DNA sequence: TGTGCCAGCAGTCTTACCCGGACATACCAAGAGACCCAGTACTTC. This codes for CASSLTRTYQETQYF.

This sequence joins TRBV12-3 or TRBV12-4 and TRBJ1-2, with D unresolved. The V end lost 3 bases, the J end lost 4 bases, and 15 bases lay between the germline ends. The CDR3 consists of 15 residues. The CDR3: CASSFSAAGSYGYTF. CDR3 nucleotide sequence: TGTGCCAGCAGTTTCTCCGCGGCCGGGAGCTATGGCTACACCTTC.

The chain joins TRBV7-9 to TRBJ2-3; tentatively, D is TRBD2 (5 bases). Trimming removed 4 bases from V and 4 bases from J, with 12 bases in between. The CDR3 covers 14 residues. The germline V gene encodes CDR1 SEHNR and CDR2 FQNEAQ (reference sequence). CDR3 residues: CASSSTLASDTQYF. DNA for the CDR3: TGTGCCAGCAGCTCGACCCTAGCCTCAGATACGCAGTATTTT.

The J gene is TRBJ2-2, the V gene TRBV12-3 or TRBV12-4; no reliable D call. The V and J ends lost 11 bases and 3 bases respectively, with 13 bases between them. The CDR3 has 13 amino acids. Here the CDR3 reads CAGPHRYTGELFF. CDR3 in DNA: TGTGCCGGCCCGCATCGATACACCGGGGAGCTGTTTTTT.

The chain carries TRBV28 and TRBJ2-5, with D perhaps TRBD2 (5 bases). The CDR3 consists of 18 residues. The ends were cut back, 6 bases at V and 5 bases at J, with 28 bases in the middle. From germline, CDR1 is MDHEN and CDR2 SYDVKM. DNA for the CDR3: TGTGCCAGCAGCCCGGATGACGCACTTCCCGGGGTTGGTGAGACCCAGTACTTC. Amino acids: CASSPDDALPGVGETQYF.

Only a few counts were recorded for this clonotype. The chain employs TRBV2 and TRBJ2-1, with TRBD2 identical over 8 bases. From germline, CDR1 is SNHLY and CDR2 FYNNEI. The CDR3 runs to 17 residues. V was pared by 5 bases and J by 10 bases, with 19 bases of the junction left unmatched. CDR3 nucleotides: TGTGCCAGCAGTCTATCAGCCGGGACTAGAATAATAAAAGAGCAGTTCTTC. Translation: CASSLSAGTRIIKEQFF.

This clonotype was picked up a small number of times. The chain is built from TRBV12-3 or TRBV12-4 and TRBJ2-7; the D call may be TRBD1 or TRBD2 (5 bases each). CDR3 size: 13 residues. V was pared by 4 bases and J by 10 bases, with 17 bases between. The CDR3 is CASSWGPKAEQYF. The DNA for the CDR3 is TGTGCCAGCAGTTGGGGCCCCAAAGCGGAACAGTACTTC.